The 19 T cell receptor beta chains below all came from one sample that was sequenced in a study of response to subunit inactivated influenza vaccine. TCRdb used MiXCR to reprocess the RT-PCR reads, holding one entry per CDR3 protein. The sample has approximately 250,000 distinct CDR3 sequences; 10% to 15% are singletons. The sequenced sample was non-naive T cells sorted from PBMCs, obtained roughly 2 weeks before vaccination. The receptors stem from a man aged 45-65 years who received an inactivated influenza vaccine.

Only a few counts were recorded for this clonotype. The gene calls are TRBV30 and TRBJ2-2; TRBD2 matches 9 bases. The CDR3 runs 13 residues. Per the germline V gene, CDR1 is GTSNPN and CDR2 is SVGIG (reference sequence). The J segment lost 6 bases and the V segment lost 3 bases, leaving 2 bases of the junction unmatched. CDR3 coding DNA: TGTGCCTGGAGGGGACTAGCTGCCGGGGAGCTGTTTTTT. This translates into CAWRGLAAGELFF.

This clonotype was seen repeatedly, ten times or more. The chain combines TRBV12-3 or TRBV12-4 with TRBJ2-2; 8 bases match TRBD2. With 5 bases clipped from V and 0 bases from J, the junction kept 5 bases outside the gene matches. The CDR3 spans 16 residues. DNA of the CDR3: TGTGCCAGCAGTCCGGGAGGGACTGCGAACACCGGGGAGCTGTTTTTT. It is translated as CASSPGGTANTGELFF.

This clonotype was seen a few times. The chain carries TRBV7-3 and TRBJ2-5; D may match TRBD1 or TRBD2 (5 bases each). CDR1 is SGHTA, CDR2 FQGTGA, per germline. V lost 5 bases to trimming and J lost 3 bases, with 13 bases between them. CDR3 size: 14 residues. The CDR3 loop is CASSTGRGEETQYF. In DNA, the CDR3 is TGTGCCAGCAGCACAGGACGGGGTGAAGAGACCCAGTACTTC.

This clonotype was counted at least ten times. V is TRBV9 and J is TRBJ2-1; TRBD2 might be the D (6 bases). CDR1 SGDLS and CDR2 YYNGEE come from the germline V gene. The ends were cut back, 0 bases at V and 4 bases at J, with 11 bases in the middle. The CDR3 totals 15 residues. CDR3 in DNA: TGTGCCAGCAGCGTAGGAAGCGGGCCTTACAATGAGCAGTTCTTC. Translating gives CASSVGSGPYNEQFF.

As concerns this clonotype: This could be a read error, since a much larger clone is one nucleotide away. This chain connects TRBV20-1 to TRBJ2-1; 9 positions match TRBD1. Germline V gene data show CDR1 as DFQATT and CDR2 as SNEGSKA (reference sequence). The CDR3 runs 17 residues. The CDR3 DNA sequence: TGCTGTGCTAGATACCTGGGACAGGGAGGGAGCTACAATGAGCAGTTCTTC. It specifies CCARYLGQGGSYNEQFF.

This clonotype was seen a few times. The V gene is TRBV11-2, the J gene TRBJ2-3; TRBD2 agrees at 8 bases. Germline-derived CDR1 and CDR2 are SGHAT and FQNNGV. V trimming: 1 base; J trimming: 2 bases; junction bases outside the gene matches: 2. The CDR3 has 15 residues. CDR3 residues: CASSLAGGITDTQYF. CDR3 in DNA: TGTGCCAGCAGCTTAGCGGGGGGGATCACAGATACGCAGTATTTT. Full variable domain (rest looked up from reference TRBV11-2 and TRBJ2-3): EAGVAQSPRYKIIEKRQSVAFWCNPISGHATLYWYQQILGQGPKLLIQFQNNGVVDDSQLPKDRFSAERLKGVDSTLKIQPAKLEDSAVYLCASSLAGGITDTQYFGPGTRLTVL.

At least ten counts were recorded for this clonotype. The chain has TRBV29-1 and TRBJ1-2; 7 positions match TRBD1. J lost 5 bases, V lost 4 bases, and 7 bases had no gene match. CDR3 length equals 13 residues. CDR1 SQVTM and CDR2 ANQGSEA come from the germline V gene. The CDR3: CSVVRQGRYGYTF. For the CDR3, the DNA is TGCAGCGTTGTTAGACAGGGAAGATATGGCTACACCTTC.

This clonotype turned up a few times. The chain has TRBV25-1 and TRBJ1-4; 7 bases line up with TRBD1. The length of the CDR3 is 13 residues. The ends lost 7 bases at V and 1 base at J; junction bases unmatched: 0. Germline CDR1 and CDR2: MGHDK and SYGVNS. CDR3 sequence: CASNRGTNEKLFF. For the CDR3, the DNA is TGTGCCAGCAACAGGGGAACTAATGAAAAACTGTTTTTT.

The genes are TRBV20-1 and TRBJ2-3; 10 bases are a match to TRBD2. The V and J ends lost 5 bases and 4 bases, in that order; junction bases with no gene match: 9. Per germline, CDR1 DFQATT and CDR2 SNEGSKA (reference sequence). The CDR3 loop spans 15 amino acids. CDR3 bases: TGCAGTGCTGTCCCGGGACTAGCGATGGCAGATACGCAGTATTTT. As protein: CSAVPGLAMADTQYF.

This sequence joins TRBV7-2 and TRBJ2-3, with 9 nucleotides matching TRBD2. Germline V CDR1 and CDR2: SGHTA, FQGNSA. CDR3 size: 16 residues. J lost 5 bases, V lost 1 base, and 7 bases had no gene match. This CDR3 reads CASSLGRGGALDTQYF. CDR3 nucleotides: TGTGCCAGCAGCTTAGGTCGCGGGGGGGCATTAGATACGCAGTATTTT. The full variable domain, completed using reference TRBV7-2 and TRBJ2-3, is GAGVSQSPSNKVTEKGKDVELRCDPISGHTALYWYRQSLGQGLEFLIYFQGNSAPDKSGLPSDRFSAERTGGSVSTLTIQRTQQEDSAVYLCASSLGRGGALDTQYFGPGTRLTVL.

This clonotype was seen a handful of times. The chain uses TRBV4-3 and TRBJ2-1; 8 bases line up with TRBD2. This CDR3 is built from 15 residues. V shed 2 bases, J shed 3 bases, and the junction held 3 bases outside the gene matches. Looked up from germline, CDR1 is LGHNA and CDR2 is YSLEER. The CDR3, as DNA: TGCGCCAGCAGCCAAAGTGGGACTAGCTACAATGAGCAGTTCTTC. Translating gives CASSQSGTSYNEQFF.

The rearrangement joins TRBV3-1 to TRBJ2-7; D is unresolved. This CDR3 spans 14 amino acids. Germline CDR1 and CDR2: LGHDT and YNNKEL (reference sequence). V dropped 4 bases and J dropped 7 bases, with 17 bases sitting between them. Here the CDR3 reads CASSPRAVSTEQYF. As DNA, the CDR3 is TGTGCCAGCAGCCCCCGGGCGGTGTCTACGGAGCAGTACTTC.

The rearrangement joins TRBV6-1 to TRBJ2-6; the D is unclear. Germline V lookup: CDR1 MNHNS, CDR2 SASEGT. The CDR3 is made up of 13 amino acids. The V end was cut by 10 bases, the J end by 0 bases, with 7 bases between. Here the CDR3 DNA reads TGTGCCATTTTTGCCTCTGGGGCCAACGTCCTGACTTTC. The encoded protein is CAIFASGANVLTF.

The sample holds a few counts of this clonotype. This chain uses TRBV12-3 or TRBV12-4 with TRBJ1-1; 7 bases match TRBD1. The CDR3 covers 13 residues. V lost 5 bases and J lost 3; bases outside the gene matches: 3. CDR3 in amino acids: CASSLRGDTEAFF. DNA for the CDR3: TGTGCCAGCAGTCTCAGGGGGGACACTGAAGCTTTCTTT.

The V call is TRBV25-1, the J call TRBJ2-1, with 7 bases fitting TRBD1. The CDR3 has 16 amino acids. J was trimmed by 4 bases and V by 4 bases; bases with no gene match: 10. CDR1 is MGHDK, CDR2 SYGVNS, per germline. This CDR3 is CASSGQGFGVYNEQFF. Written as DNA, the CDR3 is TGTGCCAGCAGTGGACAGGGATTCGGCGTATACAATGAGCAGTTCTTC.

V is TRBV28 and J is TRBJ2-7; unclear D gene. The CDR3 runs to 11 residues. Germline V CDR1 and CDR2: MDHEN, SYDVKM. Between the trimmed V and J ends, which lost 5 bases and 2 bases, there was a span of 4 bases. The CDR3 DNA follows: TGTGCCAGCAGTACACCCTACGAGCAGTACTTC. Amino acid sequence: CASSTPYEQYF.

The chain has TRBV7-9 and TRBJ2-7; TRBD1 agrees at 7 bases. With V trimmed by 3 bases and J by 3 bases, 5 bases remained unmatched. Germline V gene lookup returns CDR1 SEHNR and CDR2 FQNEAQ (reference sequence). The CDR3 has 14 residues. Here the CDR3 reads CASSFRGQGYEQYF. The CDR3 DNA reads as TGTGCCAGCAGCTTTAGGGGGCAAGGCTACGAGCAGTACTTC.

V usage is TRBV10-3 and J usage is TRBJ2-5; D is possibly TRBD1 (5 bases). Between the trimmed V and J ends, which lost 2 bases and 0 bases, there was a span of 10 bases. This CDR3 region has 15 residues. CDR1 and CDR2 (germline): ENHRY, SYGVKD. CDR3 DNA: TGTGCCATCAGTGAGACTAAGGGGAACCAAGAGACCCAGTACTTC. It is translated as CAISETKGNQETQYF.

This clonotype was counted a few times. J is TRBJ2-5 and V is TRBV12-3 or TRBV12-4; D gene ambiguous. V lost 6 bases to trimming and J lost 4 bases, with 15 bases between them. The CDR3 loop spans 14 amino acids. The CDR3 is CASSLSRQRETQYF. The DNA of the CDR3 is TGTGCCAGCAGCCTCTCCCGGCAGAGAGAGACCCAGTACTTC.